The next 16 T cell receptor beta chains were all read from a single sample in a study of cytomegalovirus exposure and HLA in healthy donors. PCR primers comprised 60 Vbeta and 13 Jbeta primers. Repertoires were generated with immunoSEQ multiplex PCR, while TCRdb's copy carries only in-frame clones and drops some. The sample yields 40,000 to 60,000 clones, approximately 70% seen once. The specimen sequenced was PBMCs. These receptors were taken from a woman in her 50s in good health and CMV-seronegative.

V usage is TRBV4-3 and J usage is TRBJ1-2, with D possibly TRBD1 on 5 matching bases. The CDR3 is 14 residues long. V was pared by 3 bases and J by 5 bases, with 13 bases between. CDR1 LGHNA and CDR2 YSLEER come from the germline V gene. The CDR3 spells CASSQTDRDYGYTF. The CDR3 DNA sequence: TGCGCCAGCAGCCAGACCGACAGAGATTATGGCTACACCTTC.

This chain connects TRBV9 to TRBJ2-3; D might be TRBD1 (6 bases). V lost 5 bases, J lost 1 base, and 14 bases lay in between. The CDR3 runs to 15 residues. CDR1 and CDR2 (germline): SGDLS, YYNGEE. CDR3 DNA sequence: TGTGCCAGCAGGGGACACATGGGAGGCACAGATACGCAGTATTTT. Protein: CASRGHMGGTDTQYF.

This clone turned up a few times. The J gene is TRBJ1-2, the V gene TRBV7-2, with D perhaps matching TRBD1 (5 bases). CDR1 and CDR2 (germline): SGHTA, FQGNSA. There are 12 residues in the CDR3. V lost 4 bases to trimming and J lost 7 bases, with 10 bases between them. CDR3 residues: CASSSRQLGYTF. The CDR3 DNA is TGTGCCAGCAGCTCTAGACAGCTTGGCTACACCTTC.

This clone is a singleton in its sample. The rearrangement joins TRBV15 to TRBJ1-2, with 7 bases identical to TRBD1. CDR3 size: 16 residues. CDR1 is LNHNV, CDR2 YYDKDF, per germline (reference sequence). V lost 2 bases and J lost 4; bases outside the gene matches: 10. CDR3 nucleotides: TGTGCCACCAGCAGATCCGGACAGGACCTAGCCTATGGCTACACCTTC. Its translation is CATSRSGQDLAYGYTF.

This clone was detected only a few times. This is likely a read error, given that the CDR3 carries no conserved phenylalanine or tryptophan at its end. The DNA is omitted, as the CDR3 cannot be located on it reliably, and the CDR3 follows TCRdb's listing. The genes are TRBV29-1 and TRBJ1-1; no check of the table's D call, TRBD1, against the DNA was made. The CDR3 has 12 amino acids, counting both end residues. CDR1 and CDR2 from the germline V gene are SQVTM and ANQGSEA. The CDR3: CSVVGQGPEALV.

Points on this clone: No conserved phenylalanine or tryptophan is present at the end of the CDR3, so a read error is the likely explanation. The rearrangement links TRBV2 to TRBJ1-1, with 7 bases matching TRBD1. In germline, CDR1 is SNHLY, CDR2 FYNNEI. CDR3 size: 13 residues. J was trimmed by 6 bases and V by 6 bases; bases with no gene match: 7. CDR3 protein: CASSPDRRAEAFV. CDR3 in DNA: TGTGCCAGCAGCCCGGACAGGAGGGCTGAAGCTTTCGTT.

This clone was seen a handful of times. V gene TRBV5-6 combines with J gene TRBJ2-7; unclear D gene. Germline CDR1 SGHDT, CDR2 YYEEEE. Trimming stripped 2 bases from V and 2 bases from J, with 11 bases between. CDR3 length: 14 amino acids. CDR3 amino acids: CASSFTTVPYEQYF. The CDR3 nucleotides read TGTGCCAGCAGCTTCACGACTGTCCCCTACGAGCAGTACTTC. The full variable domain, completed using reference TRBV5-6 and TRBJ2-7, is DAGVTQSPTHLIKTRGQQVTLRCSPKSGHDTVSWYQQALGQGPQFIFQYYEEEERQRGNFPDRFSGHQFPNYSSELNVNALLLGDSALYLCASSFTTVPYEQYFGPGTRLTVT.

The chain combines TRBV4-2 with TRBJ2-5, with 7 bases matching TRBD1. CDR1 and CDR2 from the germline V gene are LGHNA and YNFKEQ. V lost 5 bases and J lost 4; bases outside the gene matches: 7. The CDR3 contains 14 residues. CDR3 sequence (DNA): TGTGCCAGCAGCTCCGGAGCAGGGGGAGAGACCCAGTACTTC. It yields the protein CASSSGAGGETQYF.

This chain connects TRBV9 to TRBJ2-3; 10 nucleotides match TRBD2. The CDR3 length is 15 residues. Trimming removed 4 bases from V and 2 bases from J; junction bases left unmatched: 4. The germline V gene encodes CDR1 SGDLS and CDR2 YYNGEE. This chain's CDR3 is CASSPLAGDTDTQYF. CDR3 nucleotides: TGTGCCAGCAGCCCCCTAGCGGGGGACACAGATACGCAGTATTTT.

This chain links TRBV4-2 with TRBJ1-2, with 7 bases fitting TRBD1. The V gene end was trimmed by 1 base and the J gene end by 6 bases; junction bases not matched to a gene: 11. Germline V CDR1 and CDR2: LGHNA, YNFKEQ. This CDR3 comprises 16 residues. In nucleotides, the CDR3 is TGTGCCAGCAGCCAAGGCACAGGGGATGCACTTGATGGCTACACCTTC. Translation: CASSQGTGDALDGYTF.

Comments on this clone: This CDR3 is also generated by other DNA sequences in the sample. J is TRBJ2-5 and V is TRBV29-1; 8 bases match TRBD1. V lost 6 bases to trimming and J lost 4 bases; unmatched junction nucleotides: 4. Germline assignment: CDR1 SQVTM and CDR2 ANQGSEA. The CDR3 length is 12 residues. CDR3 protein: CSVDRGRETQYF. CDR3 coding DNA: TGCAGCGTAGACAGGGGCAGAGAGACCCAGTACTTC.

The chain combines TRBV28 with TRBJ2-1, with D possibly matching TRBD1 (5 bases). The CDR3 sequence is 12 residues long. The V end lost 3 bases, the J end lost 10 bases, and 10 bases lay between the germline ends. Germline V CDR1 and CDR2: MDHEN, SYDVKM. Written as DNA, the CDR3 is TGTGCCAGCAGTTTTCAGGGATGGGAGCAGTTCTTC. This codes for CASSFQGWEQFF.

J is TRBJ2-7 and V is TRBV28; a weak D match, TRBD1 (6 bases). V lost 8 bases and J lost 6, with 20 bases in between. This CDR3 is built from 14 residues. From germline, CDR1 is MDHEN and CDR2 SYDVKM. The CDR3 reads CASYSPGDRGEQYF. The CDR3, as DNA: TGTGCCAGCTACTCTCCAGGGGATAGAGGCGAGCAGTACTTC.

The V and J genes are TRBV4-1 and TRBJ2-7; 8 nucleotides agree with TRBD2. This CDR3 has 15 residues. With 0 bases clipped from V and 6 bases from J, the junction kept 7 bases outside the gene matches. Germline loops: CDR1 MGHRA, CDR2 YSYEKL. This CDR3 is CASSQDISGSLEQYF. The CDR3 DNA sequence: TGCGCCAGCAGCCAAGATATCAGCGGGAGTCTCGAGCAGTACTTC.

This clone was counted between two and nine times. CDR3 nucleotide sequence: TGTGCCAGCAGCCCTACGAAAGTCGAGACAGATACGCAGTATTTT. This translates into CASSPTKVETDTQYF. J is TRBJ2-3 and V is TRBV28; no firm D call. This CDR3 region has 15 residues. The V gene's germline CDR1 is MDHEN and CDR2 SYDVKM. Trimming removed 6 bases at V and 3 bases at J, with 16 bases between.

This chain uses TRBV28 with TRBJ1-2, with 8 bases fitting TRBD1. The ends lost 3 bases at V and 5 bases at J; junction bases unmatched: 8. This CDR3 spans 15 amino acids. Germline V lookup: CDR1 MDHEN, CDR2 SYDVKM. This chain's CDR3 is CASSFGGQGSYGYTF. The CDR3, as DNA: TGTGCCAGCAGTTTTGGAGGACAGGGAAGTTATGGCTACACCTTC.